The clone carrying this T cell receptor beta chain occurred a few times. Its antigen is unidentified. This entry is derived from a study of cytomegalovirus exposure and HLA in healthy donors. Study-wide results and limits: A later analysis showed TCR association rates differing by HLA locus, peaking at DRB1 and lowest at HLA-C. The authors judged a highly shared variant cluster likely a sequencing artifact. Immune exposure data for these donors was limited to CMV serostatus.

It was with 60 Vbeta and 13 Jbeta primers that the PCR ran. The data were produced by immunoSEQ multiplex PCR, yet TCRdb's version contains in-frame clones alone and is incomplete. This table has some 110,000 clones, roughly 82% appearing once. Germline CDR1 KGHSH, CDR2 LQKENI. This CDR3 is built from 13 residues. The V gene lost 6 bases and the J gene lost 1 base, with 9 bases spanning the gap. This TCR was sampled from a woman in her forties or fifties in good health and CMV-seropositive. The material sequenced was PBMCs. This sequence joins TRBV18 and TRBJ1-1; D is uncertain. DNA of the CDR3: TGTGCCAGCTCGACTGATACGAACACTGAAGCTTTCTTT. Its protein is CASSTDTNTEAFF.